This T cell receptor (beta chain) was sequenced during a study of shared clonotypes between healthy human individuals. Background on the study: A couple of female and a few male donors aged 18 to 49 were enrolled. Findings and caveats of the study: Among the subsets, naive ones generally showed larger estimated richness than memory ones.

The sample holds a few counts of this clone. The antigen remains unidentified. Donors had no recently reported acute infections or vaccinations and were HIV-negative. The study drew all its donors from Caucasian adults living in Nashville, Tennessee. Method: immunoSEQ multiplex PCR; TCRdb's copy keeps in-frame clones and lacks some. Of 190,000 or so clones in the sample, around 63% were seen once. Trimming removed 3 bases at V and 6 bases at J, with 6 bases between. The CDR3 is 12 residues long. Looked up from germline, CDR1 is SNHLY and CDR2 is FYNNEI. Material for sequencing was memory CD4+ T cells sorted from blood. Subset indicated: CD45RA-negative fraction. The J gene is TRBJ2-1, the V gene TRBV2; D is perhaps TRBD2 (5 bases). This sequence originates from a man aged 25-40 years in good health. CDR3 sequence: CASSEAGNEQFF. The CDR3 nucleotides are TGTGCCAGCAGTGAGGCGGGCAATGAGCAGTTCTTC.